This is a list of T cell receptor beta chains from one sample in a study of T cell repertoires in cytomegalovirus infection. One entry per CDR3 protein results from TCRdb running MiXCR on the reads. The sample lists 680,000 or so distinct CDR3 sequences, roughly 33% occurring once. Their specific antigens are unknown. The sample was cultured PBMCs, taken from culture after CMV antigen stimulation. The origin of the receptors is a human donor in good health (CMV status not recorded). Some clones in this sample may be carry-over from other donors' samples. Each CDR3 is given with its conserved first and last residue. Fields, in order: CDR3 protein, CDR3 DNA, J gene, clone size, D gene, V gene. D genes are given only for firm matches. Only part of the rows carry a size: once, few, many, or a class if the clone is expanded.

CSARDYGRGNSPLHF TGCAGTGCTAGAGATTACGGACGGGGTAATTCACCCCTCCACTTT TRBJ1-6 few . TRBV20-1
CAISLLAGGRYNEQFF TGTGCCATCAGTCTACTAGCGGGGGGCCGATACAATGAGCAGTTCTTC TRBJ2-1 few TRBD2 TRBV10-3
CASSLYWTGHNYQPQHF TGTGCCAGCAGCTTATATTGGACGGGACATAACTATCAGCCCCAGCATTTT TRBJ1-5 many . TRBV7-2
CSAVRDSQETQYF TGCAGTGCTGTCCGGGACAGCCAAGAGACCCAGTACTTC TRBJ2-5 . TRBD1 TRBV20-1
CASSLPGGTYEQFF TGTGCCAGCAGCCTTCCGGGTGGGACTTATGAGCAGTTCTTC TRBJ2-1 few . TRBV7-2
CASSRDRGNNQPQHF TGTGCCAGCAGCCGGGACAGGGGAAACAATCAGCCCCAGCATTTT TRBJ1-5 few TRBD1 TRBV7-2
CASSLGGGTDEKLFF TGTGCCAGCAGCCTAGGGGGGGGCACTGATGAAAAACTGTTTTTT TRBJ1-4 . . TRBV7-2
CASSKGENTIYF TGTGCCAGTAGTAAAGGGGAAAACACCATATATTTT TRBJ1-3 . . TRBV19
CASKGLTSSYNSPLHF TGTGCCAGCAAAGGATTGACGAGCTCCTATAATTCACCCCTCCACTTT TRBJ1-6 . . TRBV27
CASSLPRGAAFF TGTGCCAGCAGCTTACCACGGGGGGCAGCTTTCTTT TRBJ1-1 . . TRBV7-2
CASRATGAAEKLFF TGTGCCAGCAGGGCGACAGGGGCGGCTGAAAAACTGTTTTTT TRBJ1-4 . TRBD1 TRBV28
CASSFGGRITDTQYF TGTGCCAGCAGTTTCGGGGGGCGTATCACAGATACGCAGTATTTT TRBJ2-3 . . TRBV27
CASSLTDRYYEQYF TGTGCCAGCAGCTTAACCGACAGGTACTACGAGCAGTACTTC TRBJ2-7 . . TRBV7-6
CASSYPKGLITDTQYF TGTGCCAGCAGTTACCCGAAGGGACTTATCACAGATACGCAGTATTTT TRBJ2-3 . . TRBV6-6
CASSVHRDRPDTAFF TGTGCCAGCAGCGTACACCGGGACAGGCCCGACACGGCTTTCTTT TRBJ1-1 . TRBD1 TRBV7-9
CASSPQGVPDTQYF TGTGCCAGCAGTCCCCAGGGGGTTCCAGATACGCAGTATTTT TRBJ2-3 few TRBD1 TRBV27
CASSSLTGLAGELFF TGTGCCAGCAGTTCCTTGACAGGGTTAGCCGGGGAGCTGTTTTTT TRBJ2-2 . TRBD1 TRBV12-3/TRBV12-4
CASSSLTGAETQYF TGTGCCAGCAGCTCGCTCACAGGGGCTGAGACCCAGTACTTC TRBJ2-5 . TRBD1 TRBV7-8
CASSLGQGTNSPLHF TGTGCCAGCAGCTTGGGGCAGGGGACGAATTCACCCCTCCACTTT TRBJ1-6 . . TRBV7-9
CASSPTLAPADTQYF TGTGCCAGCAGCCCCACCCTAGCCCCCGCAGATACGCAGTATTTT TRBJ2-3 once . TRBV7-7
CASSARRKRSFSTDTQYF TGTGCCAGCAGTGCCCGACGGAAGCGCAGCTTCAGCACAGATACGCAGTATTTT TRBJ2-3 . . TRBV28